A selection of T cell receptor beta chains follows, all from one sample in a study of CD8 T cells in ankylosing spondylitis. TCRdb re-called the 5' RACE reads through MiXCR, storing one row per CDR3 protein. The sample includes about 450,000 distinct CDR3 sequences, more than 25% seen only once; the top ten take 0.85% to 1%. Specimen: blood, either unsorted or a sorted T cell fraction (not recorded which). All receptors come from a male donor with ankylosing spondylitis. CDR3s include the opening cysteine and the closing phenylalanine or tryptophan. Fields, in order: V gene, CDR3 length, CDR3 protein.

>TRBV4-2|14
CASSQTGANYEQYF
>TRBV24-1|16
CATSDLAQGDKETQYF
>TRBV5-6|16
CASTPGGWSTNEKLFF
>TRBV12-3/TRBV12-4|17
CASSSGLAANSYNEQFF
>TRBV5-1|14
CASQSGGNTGELFF
>TRBV20-1|15
CSATGTSGRADTQYF
>TRBV20-1|14
CSANEREVHNEQFF
>TRBV6-1|15
CASSPRQQSNQPQHF
>TRBV6-1|13
CASSPDRHSGYTF
>TRBV27|15
CASSSLTRNTGELFF
>TRBV2|15
CASSSRGQDKNIQYF
>TRBV11-2|17
CASSSGQGITGANVLTF
>TRBV20-1|11
CSAAQGDTQYF
>TRBV29-1|11
CSVEEGQKAFF
>TRBV2|15
CASNLLAGSYNEQFF
>TRBV7-9|15
CASSFRQGAYEKLFF